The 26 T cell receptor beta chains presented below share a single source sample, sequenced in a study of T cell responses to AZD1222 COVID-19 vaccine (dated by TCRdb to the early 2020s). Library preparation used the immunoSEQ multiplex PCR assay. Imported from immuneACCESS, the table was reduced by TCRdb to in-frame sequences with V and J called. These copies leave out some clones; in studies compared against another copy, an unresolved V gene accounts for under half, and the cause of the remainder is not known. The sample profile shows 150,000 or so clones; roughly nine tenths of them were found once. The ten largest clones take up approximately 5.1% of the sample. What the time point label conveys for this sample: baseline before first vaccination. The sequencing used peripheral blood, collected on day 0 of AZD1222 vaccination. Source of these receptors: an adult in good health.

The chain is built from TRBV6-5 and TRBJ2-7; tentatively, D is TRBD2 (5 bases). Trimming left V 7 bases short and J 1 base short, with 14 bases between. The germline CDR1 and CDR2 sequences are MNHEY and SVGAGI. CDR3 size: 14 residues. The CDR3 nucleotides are TGTGCCAGCAATAGAGTACGGACTTCCTACGAGCAGTACTTC. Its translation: CASNRVRTSYEQYF.

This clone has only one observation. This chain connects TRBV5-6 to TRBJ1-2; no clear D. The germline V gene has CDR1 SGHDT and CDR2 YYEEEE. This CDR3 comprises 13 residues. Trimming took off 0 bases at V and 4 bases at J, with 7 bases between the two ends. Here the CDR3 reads CASSLGQIYGYTF. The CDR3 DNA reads TGTGCCAGCAGCTTGGGGCAGATCTATGGCTACACCTTC.

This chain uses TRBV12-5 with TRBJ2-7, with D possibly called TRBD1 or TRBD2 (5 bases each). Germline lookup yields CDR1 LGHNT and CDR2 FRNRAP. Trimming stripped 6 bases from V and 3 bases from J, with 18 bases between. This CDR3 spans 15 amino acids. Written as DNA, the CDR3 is TGTGCTAGTGGCCGGGCCGGTGAGGGGAGCTACGAGCAGTACTTC. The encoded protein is CASGRAGEGSYEQYF.

CDR3 coding DNA: TGTGCCAGCAGCCAAGCGACCCGGGCAGGGATGGCTTTCTTT. Translated: CASSQATRAGMAFF. The J gene is TRBJ1-1, the V gene TRBV4-2; possible D gene TRBD1, 5 bases. V shed 1 base and J shed 11 bases, with 17 bases lying between them. Germline V gene sequence: CDR1 LGHNA, CDR2 YNFKEQ. CDR3 length equals 14 residues.

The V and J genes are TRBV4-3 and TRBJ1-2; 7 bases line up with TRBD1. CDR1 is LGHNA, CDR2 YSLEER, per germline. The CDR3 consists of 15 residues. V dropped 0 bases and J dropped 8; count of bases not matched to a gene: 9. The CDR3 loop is CASSQDPRGQGGYTF. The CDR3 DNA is TGCGCCAGCAGCCAAGACCCAAGGGGGCAAGGGGGCTACACCTTC.

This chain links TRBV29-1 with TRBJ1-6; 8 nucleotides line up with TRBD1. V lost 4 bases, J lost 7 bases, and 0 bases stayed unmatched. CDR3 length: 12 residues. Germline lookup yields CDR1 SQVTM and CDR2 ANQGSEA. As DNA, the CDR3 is TGCAGCGTTGGACAGGGGAATTCACCCCTCCACTTT. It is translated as CSVGQGNSPLHF.

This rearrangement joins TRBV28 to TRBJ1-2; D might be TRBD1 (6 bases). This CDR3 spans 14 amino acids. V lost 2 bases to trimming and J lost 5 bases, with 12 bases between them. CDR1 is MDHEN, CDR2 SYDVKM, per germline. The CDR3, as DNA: TGTGCCAGCAGTTTACTGGACAGTAATTATGGCTACACCTTC. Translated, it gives CASSLLDSNYGYTF.

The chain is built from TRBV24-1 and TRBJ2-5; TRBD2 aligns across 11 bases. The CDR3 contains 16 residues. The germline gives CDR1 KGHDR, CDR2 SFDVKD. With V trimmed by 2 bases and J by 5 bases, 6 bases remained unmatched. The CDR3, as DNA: TGTGCCACCAGTGATTCCCGGACTAGCGGGCGGGAGACCCAGTACTTC. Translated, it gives CATSDSRTSGRETQYF.

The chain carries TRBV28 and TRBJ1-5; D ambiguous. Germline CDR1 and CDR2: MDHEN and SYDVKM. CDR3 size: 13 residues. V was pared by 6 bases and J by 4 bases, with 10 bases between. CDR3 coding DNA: TGTGCCAGCAGCAACAGTGGGAATCAGCCCCAGCATTTT. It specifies CASSNSGNQPQHF.

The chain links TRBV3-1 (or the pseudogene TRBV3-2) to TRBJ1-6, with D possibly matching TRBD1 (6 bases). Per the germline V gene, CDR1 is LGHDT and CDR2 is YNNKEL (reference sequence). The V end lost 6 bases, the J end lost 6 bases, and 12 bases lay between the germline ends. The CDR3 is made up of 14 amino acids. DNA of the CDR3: TGTGCCAGCAGTGGACAGCTAATTAATTCACCCCTCCACTTT. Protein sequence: CASSGQLINSPLHF.

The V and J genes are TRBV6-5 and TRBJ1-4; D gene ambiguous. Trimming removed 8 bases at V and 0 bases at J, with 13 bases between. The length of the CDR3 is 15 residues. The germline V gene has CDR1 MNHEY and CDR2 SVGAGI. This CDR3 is CASERVAATNEKLFF. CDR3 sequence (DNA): TGTGCCAGCGAGAGGGTTGCCGCAACTAATGAAAAACTGTTTTTT.

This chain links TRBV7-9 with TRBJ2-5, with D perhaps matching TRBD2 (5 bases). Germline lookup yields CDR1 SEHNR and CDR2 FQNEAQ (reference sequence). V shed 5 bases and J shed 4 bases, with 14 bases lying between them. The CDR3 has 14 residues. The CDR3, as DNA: TGTGCCAGCAGCCCCCCTGAGGGATTAGAGACCCAGTACTTC. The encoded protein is CASSPPEGLETQYF.

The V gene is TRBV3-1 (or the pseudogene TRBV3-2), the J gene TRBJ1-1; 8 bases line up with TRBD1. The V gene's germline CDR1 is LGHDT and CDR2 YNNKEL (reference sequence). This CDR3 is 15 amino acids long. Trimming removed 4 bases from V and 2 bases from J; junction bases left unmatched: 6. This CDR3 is CASSRQGYPNTEAFF. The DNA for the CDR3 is TGTGCCAGCAGCCGACAGGGGTACCCAAACACTGAAGCTTTCTTT.

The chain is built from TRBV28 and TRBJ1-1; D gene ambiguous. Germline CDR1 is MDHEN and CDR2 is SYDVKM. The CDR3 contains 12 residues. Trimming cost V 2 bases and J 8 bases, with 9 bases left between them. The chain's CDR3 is CASSLRMAEAFF. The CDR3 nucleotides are TGTGCCAGCAGTTTAAGGATGGCCGAAGCTTTCTTT.

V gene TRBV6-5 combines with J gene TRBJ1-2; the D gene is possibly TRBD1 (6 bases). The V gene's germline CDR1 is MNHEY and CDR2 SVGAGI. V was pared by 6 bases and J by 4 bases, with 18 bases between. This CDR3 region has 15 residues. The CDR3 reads CASRYRGRKGYGYTF. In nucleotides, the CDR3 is TGTGCCAGCAGATACCGGGGGCGCAAGGGCTATGGCTACACCTTC.

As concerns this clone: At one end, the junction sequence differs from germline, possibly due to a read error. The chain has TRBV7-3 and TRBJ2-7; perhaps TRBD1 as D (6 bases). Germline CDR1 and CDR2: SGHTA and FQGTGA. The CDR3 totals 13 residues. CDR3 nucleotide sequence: TGTGCCAGCAGTCCAGACCGGGACACAGCCCCACGTTTC. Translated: CASSPDRDTAPRF.

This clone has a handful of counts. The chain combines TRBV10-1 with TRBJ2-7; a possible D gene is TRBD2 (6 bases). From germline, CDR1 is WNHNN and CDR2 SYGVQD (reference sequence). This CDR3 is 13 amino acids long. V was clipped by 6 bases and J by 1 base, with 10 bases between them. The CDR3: CASSRDFSYEQYF. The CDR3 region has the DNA TGCGCCAGCAGCCGGGACTTTTCCTACGAGCAGTACTTC.

CDR3 nucleotide sequence: TGTGCCAGCAGCAGGACTAGGAGTTACAATGAGCAGTTCTTC. Translating gives CASSRTRSYNEQFF. J is TRBJ2-1 and V is TRBV9, with 7 bases lining up with TRBD2. Germline CDR1 reads SGDLS; CDR2 reads YYNGEE. The CDR3 contains 14 residues. The ends lost 4 bases at V and 4 bases at J; junction bases unmatched: 5.

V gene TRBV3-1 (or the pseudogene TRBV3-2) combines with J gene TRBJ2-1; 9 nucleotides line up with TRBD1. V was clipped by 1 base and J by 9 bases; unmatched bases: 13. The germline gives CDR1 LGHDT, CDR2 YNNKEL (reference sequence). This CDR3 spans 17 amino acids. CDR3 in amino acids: CASSQVLTGGLVGEQFF. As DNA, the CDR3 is TGTGCCAGCAGCCAAGTTCTGACAGGGGGGTTGGTCGGTGAGCAGTTCTTC.

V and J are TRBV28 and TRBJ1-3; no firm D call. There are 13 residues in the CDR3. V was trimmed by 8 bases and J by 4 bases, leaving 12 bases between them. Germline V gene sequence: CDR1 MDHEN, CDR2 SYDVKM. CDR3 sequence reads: CASARLGGNTIYF. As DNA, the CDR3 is TGTGCCAGCGCGAGATTAGGGGGAAACACCATATATTTT.

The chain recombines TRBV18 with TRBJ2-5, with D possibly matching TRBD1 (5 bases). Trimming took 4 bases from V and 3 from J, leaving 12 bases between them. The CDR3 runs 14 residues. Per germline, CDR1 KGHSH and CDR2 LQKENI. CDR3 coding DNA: TGTGCCAGCTCACGCAGGGATGCCGAAGAGACCCAGTACTTC. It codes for CASSRRDAEETQYF.

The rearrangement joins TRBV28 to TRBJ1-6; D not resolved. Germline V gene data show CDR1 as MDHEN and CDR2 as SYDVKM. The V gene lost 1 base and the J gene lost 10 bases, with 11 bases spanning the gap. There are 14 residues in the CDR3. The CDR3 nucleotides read TGTGCCAGCAGTTTATCGGCAGCTCCGTCACCCCTCCACTTT. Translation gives CASSLSAAPSPLHF. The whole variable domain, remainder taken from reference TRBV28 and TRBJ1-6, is DVKVTQSSRYLVKRTGEKVFLECVQDMDHENMFWYRQDPGLGLRLIYFSYDVKMKEKGDIPEGYSVSREKKERFSLILESASTNQTSMYLCASSLSAAPSPLHFGNGTRLTVT.

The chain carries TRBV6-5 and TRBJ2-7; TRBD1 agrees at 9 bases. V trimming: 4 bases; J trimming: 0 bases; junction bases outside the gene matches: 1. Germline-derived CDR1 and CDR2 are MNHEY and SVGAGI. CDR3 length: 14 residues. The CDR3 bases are TGTGCCAGCAGTTCGACAGGGGGCTCCTACGAGCAGTACTTC. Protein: CASSSTGGSYEQYF.

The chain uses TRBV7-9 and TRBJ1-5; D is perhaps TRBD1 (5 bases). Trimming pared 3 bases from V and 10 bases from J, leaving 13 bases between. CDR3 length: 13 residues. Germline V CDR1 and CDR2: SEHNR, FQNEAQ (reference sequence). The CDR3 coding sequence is TGTGCCAGCAGCTTCGGGGCTGGGCGTCCCCAGCATTTT. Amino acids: CASSFGAGRPQHF.

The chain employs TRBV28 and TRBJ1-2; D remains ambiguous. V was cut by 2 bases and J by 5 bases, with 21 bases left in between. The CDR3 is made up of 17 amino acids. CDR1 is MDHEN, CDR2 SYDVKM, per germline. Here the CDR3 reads CASSLLRLGNSGYGYTF. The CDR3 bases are TGTGCCAGCAGTTTACTGCGGTTGGGGAACAGCGGGTATGGCTACACCTTC.

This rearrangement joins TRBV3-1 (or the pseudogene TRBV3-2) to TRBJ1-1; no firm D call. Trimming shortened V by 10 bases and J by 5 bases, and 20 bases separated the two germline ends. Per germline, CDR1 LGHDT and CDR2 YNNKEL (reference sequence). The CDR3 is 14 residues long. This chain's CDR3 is CATMLRGSGTEAFF. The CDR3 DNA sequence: TGTGCCACTATGCTACGAGGATCGGGGACTGAAGCTTTCTTT.